This TCR beta chain is drawn from a study of T cell responses to AZD1222 COVID-19 vaccine. The study's findings and limits: It should be noted that donors were predominantly white British and more often female, and clonal diversity was possibly underestimated. Targets within unmutated variant regions were reportedly found for nearly half of spike-specific TCRs. The repertoires were collected only after the peak T cell response.

About this clone: No antigen is known for it.

Libraries were prepared by immunoSEQ multiplex PCR; TCRdb keeps only in-frame clonotypes and omits some of them. The table shows about 93,000 clones, with approximately 92% occurring only once. Deletions cut 0 bases from V and 5 bases from J, with 15 bases between. Germline V gene sequence: CDR1 SGHRS, CDR2 YFSETQ. The CDR3 runs 15 residues. This receptor was obtained from an adult who received the AZD1222 COVID-19 vaccine. The rearrangement uses TRBV5-1 and TRBJ2-7; D uncertain. This sample comprised peripheral blood, obtained 28 days after the second AZD1222 dose. The DNA of the CDR3 is TGCGCCAGCAGCTTGGAATATTCAGCACCGGACGAGCAGTACTTC. Residues: CASSLEYSAPDEQYF.